This T cell receptor (beta chain) came from a study of siplizumab effects on memory and regulatory T cells. Here immunoSEQ multiplex PCR was the method, and the copy in TCRdb shows in-frame clones only, minus some. This table holds tens of thousands of clones, less than 98% found once. Details on this clone: What it recognizes is unknown.

Notes on the study in general: Few alloreactive clones mapped to unstimulated subsets.

The CDR3 contains 14 residues. The junction had 5 bases not matched to a gene; V was cut back by 6 bases and J by 0 bases. The germline gives CDR1 SGHVS, CDR2 FNYEAQ. The sample comprised naive CD8+ T cells sorted from blood. V usage is TRBV7-6 and J usage is TRBJ2-7; 7 nucleotides align to TRBD2. The TCR sequence derives from a human donor in good health. CDR3 nucleotides: TGTGCCAGCAGTAGAGCGGGAAACTCCTACGAGCAGTACTTC. Translation: CASSRAGNSYEQYF.